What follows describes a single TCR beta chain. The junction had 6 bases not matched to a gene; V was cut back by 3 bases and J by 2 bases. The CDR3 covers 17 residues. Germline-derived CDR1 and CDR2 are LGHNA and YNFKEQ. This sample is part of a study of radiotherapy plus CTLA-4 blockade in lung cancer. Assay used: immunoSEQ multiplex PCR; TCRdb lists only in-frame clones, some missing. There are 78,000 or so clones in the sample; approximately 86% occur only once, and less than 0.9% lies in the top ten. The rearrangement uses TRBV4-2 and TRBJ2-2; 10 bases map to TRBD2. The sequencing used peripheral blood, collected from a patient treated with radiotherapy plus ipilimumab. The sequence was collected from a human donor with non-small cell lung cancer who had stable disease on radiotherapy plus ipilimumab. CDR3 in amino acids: CASSQDTSGTNTGELFF. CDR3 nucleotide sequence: TGTGCCAGCAGCCAGGATACTAGCGGGACAAACACCGGGGAGCTGTTTTTT.